This entry features one T cell receptor (beta chain) sequence. This sample is drawn from a study of blood T cells in healthy people across ages. Whole-study context: Template switching caught about one barcoded beta molecule for each two T cells.

Sample-barcoded 5' priming and a J-beta primer mix drove a second PCR of 7 to 11 cycles. TCRdb re-derived calls from the 5' RACE reads in MiXCR, one entry per CDR3 protein. In the table there are around 520,000 distinct CDR3 sequences, around 27% of which are singletons. The CDR3 loop spans 14 amino acids. Germline V gene lookup returns CDR1 ENHRY and CDR2 SYGVKD. V dropped 3 bases and J dropped 4; count of bases not matched to a gene: 3. This same sample was also taken into another study, of T cells of mothers and their children.

This chain joins TRBV10-3 and TRBJ2-3; 8 bases match TRBD1. This clonotype was obtained from a boy between 2 and 10 years old in good health. The sequencing input was blood. CDR3 sequence: CAISEPGGADTQYF. CDR3 sequence (DNA): TGTGCCATCAGTGAACCAGGGGGCGCAGATACGCAGTATTTT.